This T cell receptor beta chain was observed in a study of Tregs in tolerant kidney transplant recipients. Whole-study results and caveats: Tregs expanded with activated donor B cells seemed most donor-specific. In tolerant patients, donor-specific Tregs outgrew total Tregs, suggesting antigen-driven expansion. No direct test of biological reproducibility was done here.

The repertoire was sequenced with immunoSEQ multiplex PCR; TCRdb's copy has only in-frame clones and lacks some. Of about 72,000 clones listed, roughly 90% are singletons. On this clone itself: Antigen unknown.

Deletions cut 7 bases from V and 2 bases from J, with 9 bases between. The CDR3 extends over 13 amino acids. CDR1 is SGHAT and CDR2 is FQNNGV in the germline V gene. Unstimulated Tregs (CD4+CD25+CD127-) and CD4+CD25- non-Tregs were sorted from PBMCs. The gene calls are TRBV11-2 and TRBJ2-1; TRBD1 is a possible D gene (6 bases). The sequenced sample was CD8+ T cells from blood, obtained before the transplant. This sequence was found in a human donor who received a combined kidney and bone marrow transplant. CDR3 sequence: CASTRTAYNEQFF. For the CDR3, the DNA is TGTGCCAGCACTAGGACAGCCTACAATGAGCAGTTCTTC.